The 18 T cell receptor beta chains given below trace back to one sample, sequenced in a study of T cell responses to AZD1222 COVID-19 vaccine. TCRdb's table, derived via immunoSEQ multiplex PCR, lists solely in-frame clones and lacks some. This sample has 140,000 to 150,000 clones, with around nine tenths found just once. Sequencing used peripheral blood, obtained on day 0 of AZD1222 vaccination. The receptors were gathered from an adult in good health.

Comments on this clone: Distinct nucleotide sequences in the sample also encode this CDR3. The chain has TRBV18 and TRBJ1-5; D perhaps matches TRBD1 (6 bases). The germline V gene encodes CDR1 KGHSH and CDR2 LQKENI. The germline V and J ends were trimmed by 3 bases and 5 bases, with 11 bases remaining between them. CDR3 size: 14 residues. This CDR3 reads CASSPGAGDQPQHF. CDR3 bases: TGTGCCAGCTCACCGGGCGCAGGGGATCAGCCCCAGCATTTT. The full variable domain, in which reference TRBV18 and TRBJ1-5 provide the parts outside the CDR3, is NAGVMQNPRHLVRRRGQEARLRCSPMKGHSHVYWYRQLPEEGLKFMVYLQKENIIDESGMPKERFSAEFPKEGPSILRIQQVVRGDSAAYFCASSPGAGDQPQHFGDGTRLSIL.

The J gene is TRBJ2-7, the V gene TRBV7-8; D perhaps matches TRBD1 (6 bases). This CDR3 has 14 amino acids. V dropped 1 base and J dropped 2 bases, with 9 bases sitting between them. The germline gives CDR1 SGHVS, CDR2 FQNEAQ. As DNA, the CDR3 is TGTGCCAGCAGCTTAGGGGACACCACCTACGAGCAGTACTTC. It yields the protein CASSLGDTTYEQYF.

The CDR3 loop is CASSSNAGELFF. In DNA form, the CDR3 reads TGTGCCAGCAGCTCCAACGCCGGGGAGCTGTTTTTT. The chain couples TRBV7-3 to TRBJ2-2; D is unresolved. CDR3 length: 12 amino acids. V lost 4 bases to trimming and J lost 6 bases, with 6 bases between them. From germline, CDR1 is SGHTA and CDR2 FQGTGA.

The count of this clone is one. This chain links TRBV6-5 with TRBJ1-1; 7 nucleotides agree with TRBD1. CDR1 is MNHEY and CDR2 is SVGAGI in the germline V gene. J was trimmed by 9 bases and V by 2 bases; bases with no gene match: 6. The CDR3 covers 13 residues. CDR3 region: CASSYEGDRKAFF. For the CDR3, the DNA is TGTGCCAGCAGTTACGAGGGGGACAGAAAAGCTTTCTTT.

This sequence joins TRBV12-3 or TRBV12-4 and TRBJ1-1, with unresolved D. V lost 2 bases and J lost 4, with 8 bases in between. The CDR3 totals 13 residues. CDR3 sequence reads: CASSLRVGTEAFF. The DNA for the CDR3 is TGTGCCAGCAGTTTAAGGGTGGGCACTGAAGCTTTCTTT.

This sequence joins TRBV6-5 and TRBJ2-2; 9 bases map to TRBD2. With 8 bases clipped from V and 1 base from J, the junction kept 2 bases outside the gene matches. The CDR3 totals 14 residues. Germline values: CDR1 MNHEY, CDR2 SVGAGI. This chain's CDR3 is CASGSGGNTGELFF. The DNA of the CDR3 is TGTGCCAGCGGTAGCGGGGGGAACACCGGGGAGCTGTTTTTT.

V usage is TRBV28 and J usage is TRBJ1-2; D perhaps matches TRBD1 (6 bases). Germline loops: CDR1 MDHEN, CDR2 SYDVKM. This CDR3 spans 15 amino acids. Trimming pared 5 bases from V and 5 bases from J, leaving 18 bases between. The CDR3 sequence: CASSPTGVALYGYTF. CDR3 in DNA: TGTGCCAGCAGTCCGACAGGAGTTGCACTTTATGGCTACACCTTC.

This clone was counted a few times. V gene TRBV4-3 combines with J gene TRBJ2-1; the match to TRBD2 covers 8 bases. V shed 4 bases, J shed 0 bases, and the junction held 2 bases outside the gene matches. The CDR3 consists of 15 residues. Germline V lookup: CDR1 LGHNA, CDR2 YSLEER. The CDR3 DNA follows: TGCGCCAGCAGCCTTAGCGGGGACTCCTACAATGAGCAGTTCTTC. Its protein product is CASSLSGDSYNEQFF.

As regards this clone: This CDR3 is also generated by other DNA sequences in the sample. The chain combines TRBV2 with TRBJ1-5, with D uncertain. CDR3 length: 13 amino acids. CDR1 SNHLY and CDR2 FYNNEI come from the germline V gene. V was trimmed by 5 bases and J by 0 bases, leaving 5 bases between them. CDR3 nucleotide sequence: TGTGCCAGCAGTCCTGATAGCAATCAGCCCCAGCATTTT. It yields the protein CASSPDSNQPQHF. Together with reference TRBV2 and TRBJ1-5, the CDR3 gives the full variable domain: EPEVTQTPSHQVTQMGQEVILRCVPISNHLYFYWYRQILGQKVEFLVSFYNNEISEKSEIFDDQFSVERPDGSNFTLKIRSTKLEDSAMYFCASSPDSNQPQHFGDGTRLSIL.

This clone appeared a single time. CDR3 in DNA: TGTGCCAGTAGTCCATATCTGGGACAGGGGACCTACGAGCAGTACTTC. It translates to CASSPYLGQGTYEQYF. The chain carries TRBV19 and TRBJ2-7, with 10 positions matching TRBD1. Germline lookup yields CDR1 LNHDA and CDR2 SQIVND (reference sequence). J lost 2 bases, V lost 5 bases, and 9 bases had no gene match. The length of the CDR3 is 16 residues.

The chain recombines TRBV20-1 with TRBJ2-3, with D tentatively TRBD2 (6 bases). V lost 8 bases to trimming and J lost 7 bases, with 13 bases between them. The CDR3 runs to 11 residues. The germline V gene encodes CDR1 DFQATT and CDR2 SNEGSKA (reference sequence). CDR3 in DNA: TGCAGTCCCCGACTAGTCAATACGCAGTATTTT. Translated: CSPRLVNTQYF.

The chain carries TRBV29-1 and TRBJ2-5; no clear D gene. Trimming removed 7 bases from V and 3 bases from J, with 12 bases in between. Germline loops: CDR1 SQVTM, CDR2 ANQGSEA. CDR3 length: 12 amino acids. CDR3 in amino acids: CSALMGEETQYF. CDR3 DNA sequence: TGCAGCGCGCTCATGGGCGAAGAGACCCAGTACTTC.

This chain connects TRBV19 to TRBJ2-7, with TRBD2 as a possible D gene (5 bases). The CDR3 is 14 residues long. V lost 5 bases and J lost 2, with 13 bases in between. CDR1 is LNHDA and CDR2 is SQIVND in the germline V gene (reference sequence). The CDR3 DNA follows: TGTGCCAGTAGTCCGGCTAGCTCTGCCTACGAGCAGTACTTC. It codes for CASSPASSAYEQYF.

The rearrangement links TRBV6-5 to TRBJ1-1; 7 bases are a match to TRBD1. Germline trimming cut 5 bases from V and 1 base from J; bases unmatched to any gene: 4. CDR3 length: 14 amino acids. In germline, CDR1 is MNHEY, CDR2 SVGAGI. The CDR3 loop is CASSPYRGNTEAFF. The CDR3, as DNA: TGTGCCAGCAGTCCGTACAGGGGGAACACTGAAGCTTTCTTT.

The chain recombines TRBV6-5 with TRBJ1-2; weak D call: TRBD1 (5 bases). CDR3 length equals 12 residues. In germline, CDR1 is MNHEY, CDR2 SVGAGI. With 7 bases removed from V and 8 bases from J, the gap between germline ends came to 14 bases. The chain's CDR3 is CASTPGRDGYTF. DNA of the CDR3: TGTGCCAGCACTCCGGGGAGGGACGGCTACACCTTC.

The chain is built from TRBV2 and TRBJ1-1; 7 positions agree with TRBD1. The germline V gene encodes CDR1 SNHLY and CDR2 FYNNEI. This CDR3 is 13 amino acids long. The V gene end was trimmed by 6 bases and the J gene end by 5 bases; junction bases not matched to a gene: 6. CDR3 amino acids: CASRSGGMTEAFF. Here the CDR3 DNA reads TGTGCCAGCAGGTCAGGGGGGATGACTGAAGCTTTCTTT.

The V gene is TRBV28, the J gene TRBJ1-2; D remains ambiguous. Per germline, CDR1 MDHEN and CDR2 SYDVKM. V was clipped by 2 bases and J by 8 bases, with 18 bases between them. The CDR3 has 15 residues. The CDR3 loop is CASSLRGDGIGGYTF. Written as DNA, the CDR3 is TGTGCCAGCAGTTTACGAGGAGATGGAATCGGAGGCTACACCTTC.

The chain links TRBV29-1 to TRBJ1-1; D gene uncertain. The CDR3 extends over 11 amino acids. Trimming stripped 4 bases from V and 6 bases from J, with 9 bases between. Per the germline V gene, CDR1 is SQVTM and CDR2 is ANQGSEA. CDR3 in DNA: TGCAGCGTTGGAGAGTTTCCTGAAGCTTTCTTT. Its protein product is CSVGEFPEAFF.